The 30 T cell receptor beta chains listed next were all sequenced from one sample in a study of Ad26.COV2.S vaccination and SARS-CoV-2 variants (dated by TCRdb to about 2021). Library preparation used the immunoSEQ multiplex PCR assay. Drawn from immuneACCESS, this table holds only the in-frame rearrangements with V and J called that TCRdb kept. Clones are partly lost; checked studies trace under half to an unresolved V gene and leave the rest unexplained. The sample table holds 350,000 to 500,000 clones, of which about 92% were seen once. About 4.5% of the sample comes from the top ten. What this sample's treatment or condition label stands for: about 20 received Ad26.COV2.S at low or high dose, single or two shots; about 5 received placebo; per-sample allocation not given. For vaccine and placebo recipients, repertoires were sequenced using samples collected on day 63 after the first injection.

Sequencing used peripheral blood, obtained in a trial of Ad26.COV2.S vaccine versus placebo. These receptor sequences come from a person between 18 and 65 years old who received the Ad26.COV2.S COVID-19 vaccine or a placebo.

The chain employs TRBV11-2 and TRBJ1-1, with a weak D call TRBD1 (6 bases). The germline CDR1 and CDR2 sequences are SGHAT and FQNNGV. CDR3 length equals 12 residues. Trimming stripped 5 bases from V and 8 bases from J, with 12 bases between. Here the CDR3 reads CASSEIQGEAFF. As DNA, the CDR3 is TGTGCCAGCAGCGAGATTCAGGGGGAAGCTTTCTTT.

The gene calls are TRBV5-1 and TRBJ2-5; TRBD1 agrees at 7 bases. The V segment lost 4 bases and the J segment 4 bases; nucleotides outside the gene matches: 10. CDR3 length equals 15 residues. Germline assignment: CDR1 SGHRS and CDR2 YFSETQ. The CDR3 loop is CASSPIQGTGETQYF. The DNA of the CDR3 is TGCGCCAGCAGCCCGATACAGGGGACCGGAGAGACCCAGTACTTC. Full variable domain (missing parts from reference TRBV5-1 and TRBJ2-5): KAGVTQTPRYLIKTRGQQVTLSCSPISGHRSVSWYQQTPGQGLQFLFEYFSETQRNKGNFPGRFSGRQFSNSRSEMNVSTLELGDSALYLCASSPIQGTGETQYFGPGTRLLVL.

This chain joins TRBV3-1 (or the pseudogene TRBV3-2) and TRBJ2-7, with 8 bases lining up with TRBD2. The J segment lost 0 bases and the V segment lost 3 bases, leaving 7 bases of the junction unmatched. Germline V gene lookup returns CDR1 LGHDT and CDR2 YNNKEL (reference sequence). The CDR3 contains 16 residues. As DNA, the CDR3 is TGTGCCAGCAGCCAGGTCGCGGGAGGAAGCTCCTACGAGCAGTACTTC. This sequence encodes CASSQVAGGSSYEQYF.

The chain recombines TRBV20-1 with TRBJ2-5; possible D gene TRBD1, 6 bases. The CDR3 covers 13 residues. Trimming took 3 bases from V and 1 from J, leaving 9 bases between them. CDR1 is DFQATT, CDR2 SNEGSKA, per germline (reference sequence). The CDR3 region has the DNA TGCAGTGCTAGTAAGGGGGTCCAAGAGACCCAGTACTTC. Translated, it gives CSASKGVQETQYF.

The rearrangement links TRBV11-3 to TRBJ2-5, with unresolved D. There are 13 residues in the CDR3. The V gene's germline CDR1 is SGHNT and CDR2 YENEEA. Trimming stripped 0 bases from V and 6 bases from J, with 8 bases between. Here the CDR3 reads CASSLDYSKTQYF. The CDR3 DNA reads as TGTGCCAGCAGCTTAGATTACAGTAAGACCCAGTACTTC.

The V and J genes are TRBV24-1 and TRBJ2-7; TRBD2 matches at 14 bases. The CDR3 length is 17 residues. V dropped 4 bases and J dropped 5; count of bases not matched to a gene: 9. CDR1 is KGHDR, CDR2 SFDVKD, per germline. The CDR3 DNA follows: TGTGCCACCAGTGACCACCCGACTAGCGGGAGGGTAGACGAGCAGTACTTC. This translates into CATSDHPTSGRVDEQYF.

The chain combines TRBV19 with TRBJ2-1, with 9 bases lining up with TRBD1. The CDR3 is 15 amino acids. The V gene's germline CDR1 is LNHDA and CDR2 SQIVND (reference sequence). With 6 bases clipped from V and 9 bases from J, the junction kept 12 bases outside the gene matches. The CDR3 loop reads CASSRPGQGFGEQFF. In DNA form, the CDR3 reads TGTGCCAGTAGCCGGCCGGGACAGGGATTTGGTGAGCAGTTCTTC.

CDR3 sequence: CASSSSGTSYEQYF. The CDR3 nucleotides are TGTGCCAGCAGTTCTAGCGGGACCTCCTACGAGCAGTACTTC. The rearrangement links TRBV28 to TRBJ2-7, with 9 bases lining up with TRBD2. The germline gives CDR1 MDHEN, CDR2 SYDVKM. The junction had 1 base not matched to a gene; V was cut back by 4 bases and J by 0 bases. The CDR3 totals 14 residues.

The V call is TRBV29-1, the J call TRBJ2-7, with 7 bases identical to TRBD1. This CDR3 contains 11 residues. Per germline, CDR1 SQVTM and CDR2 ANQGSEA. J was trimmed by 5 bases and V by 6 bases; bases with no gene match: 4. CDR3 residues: CSVGTVNEQYF. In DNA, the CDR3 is TGCAGCGTCGGGACAGTCAACGAGCAGTACTTC.

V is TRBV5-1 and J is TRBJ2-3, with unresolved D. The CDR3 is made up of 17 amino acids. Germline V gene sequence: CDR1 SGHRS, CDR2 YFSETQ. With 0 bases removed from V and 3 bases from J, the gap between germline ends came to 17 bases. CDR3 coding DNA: TGCGCCAGCAGCTTGGCCCCGGTTGGGGTTGCTACAGATACGCAGTATTTT. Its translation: CASSLAPVGVATDTQYF.

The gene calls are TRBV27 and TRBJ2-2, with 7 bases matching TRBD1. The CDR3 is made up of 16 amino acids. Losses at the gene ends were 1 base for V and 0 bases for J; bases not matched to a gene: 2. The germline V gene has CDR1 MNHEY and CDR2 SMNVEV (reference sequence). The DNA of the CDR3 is TGTGCCAGCAGTTTATGGCAGGGGGCGAACACCGGGGAGCTGTTTTTT. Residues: CASSLWQGANTGELFF.

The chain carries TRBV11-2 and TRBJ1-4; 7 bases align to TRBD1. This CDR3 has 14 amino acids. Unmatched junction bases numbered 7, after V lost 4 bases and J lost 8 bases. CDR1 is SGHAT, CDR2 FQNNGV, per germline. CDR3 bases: TGTGCCAGCAGCTCCGGGACAGTATTCGAAAAACTGTTTTTT. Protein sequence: CASSSGTVFEKLFF.

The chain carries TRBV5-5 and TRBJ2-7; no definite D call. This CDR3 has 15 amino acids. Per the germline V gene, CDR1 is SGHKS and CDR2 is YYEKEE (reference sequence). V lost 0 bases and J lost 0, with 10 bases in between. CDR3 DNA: TGTGCCAGCAGCTTGGCCCGTGCTATCTCCTACGAGCAGTACTTC. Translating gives CASSLARAISYEQYF.

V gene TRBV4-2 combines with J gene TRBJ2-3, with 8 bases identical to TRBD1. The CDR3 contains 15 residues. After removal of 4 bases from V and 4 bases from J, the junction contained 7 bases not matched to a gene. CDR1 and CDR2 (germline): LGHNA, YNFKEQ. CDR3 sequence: CASSPQTGEADTQYF. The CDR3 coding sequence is TGTGCCAGCAGCCCCCAGACAGGGGAGGCAGATACGCAGTATTTT.

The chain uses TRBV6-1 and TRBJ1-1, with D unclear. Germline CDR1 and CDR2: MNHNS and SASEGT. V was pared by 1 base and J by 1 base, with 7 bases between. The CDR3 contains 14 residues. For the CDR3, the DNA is TGTGCCAGCAGTGAAGTCCCGAAGAACACTGAAGCTTTCTTT. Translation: CASSEVPKNTEAFF.

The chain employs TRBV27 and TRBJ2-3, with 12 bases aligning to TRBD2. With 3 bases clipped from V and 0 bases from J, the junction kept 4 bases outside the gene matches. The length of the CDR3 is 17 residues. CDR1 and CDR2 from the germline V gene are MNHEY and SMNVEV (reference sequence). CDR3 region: CASSFLAGGISTDTQYF. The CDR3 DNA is TGTGCCAGCAGTTTTCTAGCGGGAGGGATTAGCACAGATACGCAGTATTTT.

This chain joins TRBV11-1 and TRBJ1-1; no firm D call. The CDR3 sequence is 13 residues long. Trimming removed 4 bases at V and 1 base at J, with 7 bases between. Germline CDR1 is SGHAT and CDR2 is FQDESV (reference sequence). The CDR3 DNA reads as TGTGCCAGCAGCTCGACACAGAACACTGAAGCTTTCTTT. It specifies CASSSTQNTEAFF. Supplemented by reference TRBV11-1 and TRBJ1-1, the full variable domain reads EAEVAQSPRYKITEKSQAVAFWCDPISGHATLYWYRQILGQGPELLVQFQDESVVDDSQLPKDRFSAERLKGVDSTLKIQPAELGDSAMYLCASSSTQNTEAFFGQGTRLTVV.

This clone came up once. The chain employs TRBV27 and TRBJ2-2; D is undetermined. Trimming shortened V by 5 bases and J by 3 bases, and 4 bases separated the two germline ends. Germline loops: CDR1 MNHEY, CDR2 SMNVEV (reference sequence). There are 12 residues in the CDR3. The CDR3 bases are TGTGCCAGCAGTCTACACACCGGGGAGCTGTTTTTT. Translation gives CASSLHTGELFF.

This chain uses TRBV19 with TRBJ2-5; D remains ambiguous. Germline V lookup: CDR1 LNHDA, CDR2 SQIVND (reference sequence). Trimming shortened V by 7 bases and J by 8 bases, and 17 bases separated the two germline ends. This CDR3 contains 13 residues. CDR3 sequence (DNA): TGTGCCAGTACCCAATCACAGAGCTCTACCCAGTACTTC. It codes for CASTQSQSSTQYF.

The CDR3 protein is CASSQGQSLYNEQFF. CDR3 bases: TGTGCCAGCAGTCAAGGACAGTCCCTTTACAATGAGCAGTTCTTC. The V gene is TRBV11-3, the J gene TRBJ2-1; the D gene is possibly TRBD1 (6 bases). Between the trimmed V and J ends, which lost 6 bases and 4 bases, there was a span of 16 bases. The CDR3 is 15 residues long. Germline V gene sequence: CDR1 SGHNT, CDR2 YENEEA.

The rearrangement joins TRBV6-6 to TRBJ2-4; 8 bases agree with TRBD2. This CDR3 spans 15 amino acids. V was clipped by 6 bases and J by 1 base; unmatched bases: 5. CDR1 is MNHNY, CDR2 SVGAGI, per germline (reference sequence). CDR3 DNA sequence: TGTGCCAGCAGCTGGACTAGCCTGGCCAAAAACATTCAGTACTTC. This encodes CASSWTSLAKNIQYF.

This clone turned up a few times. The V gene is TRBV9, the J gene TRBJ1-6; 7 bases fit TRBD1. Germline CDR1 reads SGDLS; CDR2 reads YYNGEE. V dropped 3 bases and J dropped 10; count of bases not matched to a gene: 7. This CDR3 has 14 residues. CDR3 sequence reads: CASSGDREGSPLHF. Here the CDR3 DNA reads TGTGCCAGCAGCGGCGACAGGGAGGGATCACCCCTCCACTTT.

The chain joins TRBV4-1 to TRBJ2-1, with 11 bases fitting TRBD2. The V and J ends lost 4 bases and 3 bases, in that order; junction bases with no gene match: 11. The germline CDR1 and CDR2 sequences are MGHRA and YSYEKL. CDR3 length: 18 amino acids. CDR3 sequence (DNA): TGCGCCAGCAGCCCCAAGCCCTTAGCGGGAGGGATCTACAATGAGCAGTTCTTC. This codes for CASSPKPLAGGIYNEQFF.

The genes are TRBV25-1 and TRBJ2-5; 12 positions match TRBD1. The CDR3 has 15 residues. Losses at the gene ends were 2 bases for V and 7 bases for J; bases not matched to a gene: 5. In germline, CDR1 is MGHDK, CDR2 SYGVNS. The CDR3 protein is CASSEMGQGAGTQYF. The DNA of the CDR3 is TGTGCCAGCAGTGAAATGGGACAGGGGGCCGGGACCCAGTACTTC.

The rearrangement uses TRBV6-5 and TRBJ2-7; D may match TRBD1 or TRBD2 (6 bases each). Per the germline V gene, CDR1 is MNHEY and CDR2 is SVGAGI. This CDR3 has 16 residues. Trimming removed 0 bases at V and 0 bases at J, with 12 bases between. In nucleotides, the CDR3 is TGTGCCAGCAGTTACTCGAGTAGGGGGGCCTCCTACGAGCAGTACTTC. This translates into CASSYSSRGASYEQYF.

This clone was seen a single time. The CDR3 is CASSQGNQETQYF. DNA of the CDR3: TGCGCCAGCAGCCAAGGGAACCAAGAGACCCAGTACTTC. The chain uses TRBV4-3 and TRBJ2-5; the D is unclear. CDR3 size: 13 residues. V lost 1 base to trimming and J lost 0 bases, with 3 bases between them. Germline V gives CDR1 LGHNA, CDR2 YSLEER.

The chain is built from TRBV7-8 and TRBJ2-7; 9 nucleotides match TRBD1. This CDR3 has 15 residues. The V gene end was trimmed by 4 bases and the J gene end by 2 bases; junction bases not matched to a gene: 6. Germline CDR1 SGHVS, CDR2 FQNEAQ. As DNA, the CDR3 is TGTGCCAGCAGCTCCTCCGGGACAGGGCCCTACGAGCAGTACTTC. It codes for CASSSSGTGPYEQYF. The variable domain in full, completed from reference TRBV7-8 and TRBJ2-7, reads GAGVSQSPRYKVAKRGQDVALRCDPISGHVSLFWYQQALGQGPEFLTYFQNEAQLDKSGLPSDRFFAERPEGSVSTLKIQRTQQEDSAVYLCASSSSGTGPYEQYFGPGTRLTVT.

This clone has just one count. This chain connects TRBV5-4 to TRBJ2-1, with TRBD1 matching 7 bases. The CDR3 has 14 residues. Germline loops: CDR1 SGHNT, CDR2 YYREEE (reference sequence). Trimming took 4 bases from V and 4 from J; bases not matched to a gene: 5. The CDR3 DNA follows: TGTGCCAGCAGCCGAGACAGGGAGTACAATGAGCAGTTCTTC. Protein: CASSRDREYNEQFF.

The chain's CDR3 is CASSLHPRDYSNQPQHF. In DNA form, the CDR3 reads TGTGCCAGCAGCTTGCACCCCCGGGATTATAGCAATCAGCCCCAGCATTTT. V and J are TRBV5-8 and TRBJ1-5; D uncertain. Trimming removed 1 base from V and 0 bases from J, with 14 bases in between. The CDR3 is 17 residues long. Germline values: CDR1 SGHTS, CDR2 YDEGEE.

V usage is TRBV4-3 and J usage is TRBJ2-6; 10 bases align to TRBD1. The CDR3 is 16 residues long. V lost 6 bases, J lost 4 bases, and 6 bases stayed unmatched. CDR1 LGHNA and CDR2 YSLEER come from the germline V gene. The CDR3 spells CASSGTGAAGANVLTF. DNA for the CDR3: TGCGCCAGCAGTGGGACAGGGGCTGCCGGGGCCAACGTCCTGACTTTC.